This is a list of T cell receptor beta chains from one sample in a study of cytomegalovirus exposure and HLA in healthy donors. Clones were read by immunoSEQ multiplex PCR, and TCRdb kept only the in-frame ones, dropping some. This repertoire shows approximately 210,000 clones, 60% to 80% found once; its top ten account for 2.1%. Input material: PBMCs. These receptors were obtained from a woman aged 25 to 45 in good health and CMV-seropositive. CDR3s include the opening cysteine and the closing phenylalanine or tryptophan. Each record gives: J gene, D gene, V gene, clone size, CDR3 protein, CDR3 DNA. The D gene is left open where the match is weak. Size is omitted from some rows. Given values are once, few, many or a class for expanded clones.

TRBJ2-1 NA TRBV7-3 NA CASSPPSADEQFF TGTGCCAGCAGCCCCCCTAGCGCTGATGAGCAGTTCTTC
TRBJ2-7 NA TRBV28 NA CASSLRSGLAYEQYF TGTGCCAGCAGTTTAAGGTCCGGGTTGGCCTACGAGCAGTACTTC
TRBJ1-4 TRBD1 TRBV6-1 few CASSTRGGSEKLFF TGTGCCAGCAGTACCCGAGGGGGCTCTGAAAAACTGTTTTTT
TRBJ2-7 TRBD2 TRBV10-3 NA CAISEAGVHYEQYF TGTGCCATCAGTGAGGCGGGGGTGCACTACGAGCAGTACTTC
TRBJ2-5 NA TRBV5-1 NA CASSLGDNQETQYF TGCGCCAGCAGCTTGGGGGACAATCAAGAGACCCAGTACTTC
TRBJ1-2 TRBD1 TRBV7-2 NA CASSFTTGVYGYTF TGTGCCAGCAGCTTTACGACAGGGGTCTATGGCTACACCTTC
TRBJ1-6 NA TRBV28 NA CASRPAGGNNSPLHF TGTGCCAGCAGGCCCGCCGGGGGTAACAATTCACCCCTCCACTTT
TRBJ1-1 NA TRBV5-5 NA CASSLVGDFYDTEAFF TGTGCCAGCAGCTTGGTCGGGGACTTTTACGACACTGAAGCTTTCTTT
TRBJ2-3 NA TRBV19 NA CASSPRTDTQYF TGTGCCAGTAGTCCCCGGACAGATACGCAGTATTTT
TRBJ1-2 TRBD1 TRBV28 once CASSSATGYGYTF TGTGCCAGCAGTTCCGCGACAGGGTATGGCTACACCTTC
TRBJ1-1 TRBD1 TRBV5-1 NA CASSWRDSTDTEAFF TGCGCCAGCAGCTGGAGGGACAGTACGGACACTGAAGCTTTCTTT
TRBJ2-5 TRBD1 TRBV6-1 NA CASGDRVGETQYF TGTGCCAGCGGCGACAGGGTGGGAGAGACCCAGTACTTC
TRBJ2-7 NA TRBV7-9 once CASSFTGPYEQYF TGTGCCAGCAGCTTTACAGGGCCCTACGAGCAGTACTTC
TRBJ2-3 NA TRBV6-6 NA CASSYLGWETQYF TGTGCCAGCAGTTACCTGGGTTGGGAGACGCAGTATTTT
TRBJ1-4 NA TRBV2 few CASSDSSEEGEKLFF TGTGCCAGCAGTGATTCCTCCGAGGAGGGTGAAAAACTGTTTTTT
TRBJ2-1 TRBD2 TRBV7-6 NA CASSHPYERGLINEQFF TGTGCCAGCAGCCACCCCTACGAGCGGGGCCTAATCAATGAGCAGTTCTTC
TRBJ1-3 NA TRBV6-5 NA CASSYSGSSGNTIYF TGTGCCAGCAGTTACTCAGGGAGCTCTGGAAACACCATATATTTT
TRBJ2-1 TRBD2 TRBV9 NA CASSELAGGTGPYNEQFF TGTGCCAGCAGCGAGCTAGCGGGAGGAACTGGGCCCTACAATGAGCAGTTCTTC
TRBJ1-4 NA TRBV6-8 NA CASSQASGGELEPEKLFF TGTGCCAGCAGCCAAGCGTCAGGCGGGGAGTTGGAACCCGAAAAACTGTTTTTT
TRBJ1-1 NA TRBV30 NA CAWSASNEAFF TGTGCCTGGAGTGCTTCGAACGAGGCTTTCTTT
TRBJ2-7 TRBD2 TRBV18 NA CASSQTSGSRWEQYF TGTGCCAGCTCACAAACTAGCGGGAGTAGATGGGAGCAGTACTTC
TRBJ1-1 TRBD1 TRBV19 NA CASSIGQGARTEAFF TGTGCCAGTAGTATCGGACAGGGGGCGAGAACTGAAGCTTTCTTT
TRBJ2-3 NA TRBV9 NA CASSARVGGVPTSTDTQYF TGTGCCAGCAGCGCCAGAGTAGGGGGGGTTCCCACTAGCACAGATACGCAGTATTTT
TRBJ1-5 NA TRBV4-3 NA CASAVGLFQPQHF TGCGCCAGTGCGGTGGGACTCTTTCAGCCCCAGCATTTT
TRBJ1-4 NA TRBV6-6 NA CASSSVTTNEKLFF TGTGCCAGCAGTTCAGTGACAACTAATGAAAAACTGTTTTTT